Sequencing of this T cell receptor beta chain was carried out in a study of blood T cell repertoires in COVID-19. Overall study: The samples span acute and convalescent COVID-19 from the United States, Italy and Spain. From T cells, B-cell-depleted T cells, or PBMCs came the material, which was cDNA or gDNA.

TCRdb's table, derived via immunoSEQ multiplex PCR, lists solely in-frame clones and lacks some. The sample shows 80,000 or so clones, approximately 81% of them seen only once. This clone was observed once. The sequenced sample consisted of peripheral blood. The TCR originated in an older woman with acute or convalescent COVID-19.

CDR3 loop: CSVYLDRNTEAFF. The DNA of the CDR3 is TGCAGCGTTTATCTTGACAGGAACACTGAAGCTTTCTTT. This rearrangement joins TRBV29-1 to TRBJ1-1; the D gene is possibly TRBD1 (5 bases). The CDR3 is 13 residues long. Germline CDR1 SQVTM, CDR2 ANQGSEA. The V end lost 5 bases, the J end lost 1 base, and 11 bases lay between the germline ends.